This TCR beta chain appears in the sequencing data of a study of blood T cell repertoires in COVID-19. Study as a whole: There were acute and convalescent COVID-19 samples, and they came from the United States, Italy and Spain. PBMCs, B-cell-depleted T cells, or T cells provided the cDNA or gDNA that made up the material.

In the authors' workflow: By means of reference gene primer amplification, nucleated cell counts were estimated. The table came from immunoSEQ multiplex PCR; TCRdb's copy has only in-frame clones and leaves some out. V and J calls and clone size are copied from that table; D and trimming were computed from the DNA. This sample has roughly 170,000 clones; roughly four fifths occur once, and the top ten carry roughly 6.3%. The CDR3 runs 13 residues. CDR1 is SGHNT, CDR2 YYREEE, per germline (reference sequence). V dropped 4 bases and J dropped 4; count of bases not matched to a gene: 3. Sequencing was carried out using peripheral blood. The origin of this receptor is a human donor in a cohort sampled during active COVID-19. This chain links TRBV5-4 with TRBJ2-7, with 9 bases aligning to TRBD1. CDR3 loop: CASSEDRGYEQYF. The CDR3 DNA reads TGTGCCAGCAGCGAGGACAGGGGTTACGAGCAGTACTTC.